One sample yielded the 6 T cell receptor beta chains listed below, sequenced in a study of blood T cells in healthy people across ages. PCR was performed a second time for roughly 7 to 12 cycles using a sample-barcoded 5' primer and a J-beta primer mix. One entry per CDR3 protein, called by TCRdb with MiXCR from the 5' RACE reads. The data show more than 650,000 distinct CDR3 sequences, about 55% seen once. Specimen: blood. All receptors derive from a man older than 75 in good health.

The chain uses TRBV2 and TRBJ1-5; D not certain. The CDR3 is 11 residues long. The V end lost 4 bases, the J end lost 11 bases, and 9 bases lay between the germline ends. The V gene's germline CDR1 is SNHLY and CDR2 FYNNEI. CDR3 residues: CASSASPTQHF. The CDR3 DNA reads TGTGCCAGCAGTGCTTCCCCTACCCAGCATTTT.

This chain connects TRBV24-1 to TRBJ2-1; 8 positions agree with TRBD2. The CDR3 sequence is 16 residues long. With 2 bases clipped from V and 8 bases from J, the junction kept 10 bases outside the gene matches. The germline gives CDR1 KGHDR, CDR2 SFDVKD. CDR3 nucleotide sequence: TGTGCCACCAGTGATTCGGGGAGGAGCGGGAGCGATGAGCAGTTCTTC. It translates to CATSDSGRSGSDEQFF.

V gene TRBV11-2 combines with J gene TRBJ2-3; unclear D gene. CDR1 and CDR2 from the germline V gene are SGHAT and FQNNGV. With 2 bases removed from V and 14 bases from J, the gap between germline ends came to 26 bases. The CDR3 sequence is 16 residues long. CDR3 coding DNA: TGTGCCAGCAGCTTAAACGATAACAGACCACACAGATACGCGTATTTT. This codes for CASSLNDNRPHRYAYF. Full variable domain (outside the CDR3, taken from reference TRBV11-2 and TRBJ2-3): EAGVAQSPRYKIIEKRQSVAFWCNPISGHATLYWYQQILGQGPKLLIQFQNNGVVDDSQLPKDRFSAERLKGVDSTLKIQPAKLEDSAVYLCASSLNDNRPHRYAYFGPGTRLTVL.

The chain employs TRBV6-4 and TRBJ2-3, with 8 bases fitting TRBD1. The CDR3 consists of 13 residues. V dropped 7 bases and J dropped 7; count of bases not matched to a gene: 7. Germline V CDR1 and CDR2: MRHNA, SNTAGT. CDR3 loop: CASTGQELHTQYF. The CDR3 region has the DNA TGTGCCAGCACGGGACAGGAGTTACATACGCAGTATTTT.

Turning to this clonotype: A junction boundary mismatches the germline segment, possibly from a read error. CDR3 in DNA: TGTGCCGCCAGTGATTCTCCCGGGTCTGGGGCCAACGTCCTGACTTTC. Its protein is CAASDSPGSGANVLTF. The chain has TRBV24-1 and TRBJ2-6, with no clear D. Germline CDR1 KGHDR, CDR2 SFDVKD. The CDR3 is 16 amino acids.

The chain combines TRBV12-3 or TRBV12-4 with TRBJ2-7; 7 nucleotides align to TRBD1. V shed 1 base and J 2 bases; nucleotides not matched to a gene: 2. This CDR3 is built from 14 residues. The chain's CDR3 is CASSLGTGPYEQYF. The CDR3, as DNA: TGTGCCAGCAGTTTAGGGACAGGTCCCTACGAGCAGTACTTC.